A single sample is the source of the 22 T cell receptor beta chains below, sequenced in a study of T cell responses to AZD1222 COVID-19 vaccine. The data were produced by immunoSEQ multiplex PCR, yet TCRdb's version contains in-frame clones alone and is incomplete. Of 110,000 to 150,000 clones in the sample, about 93% are singletons; the top ten hold approximately 4.9%. The material was peripheral blood, obtained on day 0 of AZD1222 vaccination. These receptor sequences come from an adult in good health.

The chain carries TRBV28 and TRBJ2-1; the D gene is possibly TRBD2 (6 bases). This CDR3 contains 15 residues. Germline V gene sequence: CDR1 MDHEN, CDR2 SYDVKM. The V gene lost 2 bases and the J gene lost 2 bases, with 10 bases spanning the gap. The CDR3 spells CASSLTGATYNEQFF. As DNA, the CDR3 is TGTGCCAGCAGTTTAACGGGAGCGACCTACAATGAGCAGTTCTTC. The variable domain in full, completed from reference TRBV28 and TRBJ2-1, reads DVKVTQSSRYLVKRTGEKVFLECVQDMDHENMFWYRQDPGLGLRLIYFSYDVKMKEKGDIPEGYSVSREKKERFSLILESASTNQTSMYLCASSLTGATYNEQFFGPGTRLTVL.

The chain carries TRBV3-1 (or the pseudogene TRBV3-2) and TRBJ1-1; D possibly corresponds to TRBD1 (5 bases). The germline V gene encodes CDR1 LGHDT and CDR2 YNNKEL (reference sequence). This CDR3 has 14 amino acids. The ends were cut back, 1 base at V and 7 bases at J, with 13 bases in the middle. CDR3 nucleotide sequence: TGTGCCAGCAGCCAAGGCTGGCAGGGCAATGAAGCTTTCTTT. Its translation is CASSQGWQGNEAFF.

The V gene is TRBV6-1, the J gene TRBJ2-7; D not resolved. V shed 1 base and J shed 4 bases, with 5 bases lying between them. The germline gives CDR1 MNHNS, CDR2 SASEGT. The length of the CDR3 is 12 residues. In DNA, the CDR3 is TGTGCCAGCAGTGAAGAGTTGTACGAGCAGTACTTC. Protein product: CASSEELYEQYF.

The chain joins TRBV6-6 to TRBJ2-7; D gene ambiguous. CDR3 length: 12 amino acids. Germline V gene sequence: CDR1 MNHNY, CDR2 SVGAGI (reference sequence). V was shortened by 6 bases and J by 0 bases, with 6 bases between the two germline ends. The DNA for the CDR3 is TGTGCCAGCAGCCTCCCCTCCTACGAGCAGTACTTC. It translates to CASSLPSYEQYF.

This rearrangement joins TRBV6-1 to TRBJ2-2, with D hard to call. The V gene lost 1 base and the J gene lost 2 bases, with 20 bases spanning the gap. In germline, CDR1 is MNHNS, CDR2 SASEGT. The CDR3 loop spans 19 amino acids. Here the CDR3 DNA reads TGTGCCAGCAGTGAAGTTTTCCGACCGACCTTAACCAACACCGGGGAGCTGTTTTTT. Its protein product is CASSEVFRPTLTNTGELFF.

V gene TRBV2 combines with J gene TRBJ1-1, with 7 bases aligning to TRBD1. This CDR3 spans 15 amino acids. Germline values: CDR1 SNHLY, CDR2 FYNNEI. The J segment lost 1 base and the V segment lost 8 bases, leaving 10 bases of the junction unmatched. CDR3 DNA: TGTGCCAGCCAACCGGCGGGACAGCAGAACACTGAAGCTTTCTTT. The encoded protein is CASQPAGQQNTEAFF.

The chain employs TRBV5-8 and TRBJ2-3; 11 positions match TRBD1. V lost 0 bases to trimming and J lost 4 bases; unmatched junction nucleotides: 7. CDR3 length: 17 amino acids. Looked up from germline, CDR1 is SGHTS and CDR2 is YDEGEE. The chain's CDR3 is CASSLDGGDRGADTQYF. Written as DNA, the CDR3 is TGTGCCAGCAGCTTGGATGGAGGGGACAGGGGGGCAGATACGCAGTATTTT.

V usage is TRBV3-1 (or the pseudogene TRBV3-2) and J usage is TRBJ2-5, with TRBD2 matching 9 bases. Per the germline V gene, CDR1 is LGHDT and CDR2 is YNNKEL (reference sequence). V gave up 0 bases and J gave up 2 bases; unmatched junction bases: 10. This CDR3 has 18 amino acids. The CDR3, as DNA: TGTGCCAGCAGCCAAGATCCCCCTGGGGCGGGAGGGCAAGAGACCCAGTACTTC. Its translation: CASSQDPPGAGGQETQYF.

The rearrangement links TRBV4-2 to TRBJ1-5, with 7 nucleotides matching TRBD1. The CDR3 contains 15 residues. Trimming took 4 bases from V and 0 from J; bases not matched to a gene: 3. CDR1 and CDR2 (germline): LGHNA, YNFKEQ. CDR3 in amino acids: CASSLGQSSNQPQHF. CDR3 DNA sequence: TGTGCCAGCAGCCTGGGACAGTCTAGCAATCAGCCCCAGCATTTT.

J is TRBJ2-2 and V is TRBV6-5; 10 positions agree with TRBD2. Per the germline V gene, CDR1 is MNHEY and CDR2 is SVGAGI. J lost 4 bases, V lost 10 bases, and 6 bases had no gene match. The CDR3 extends over 14 amino acids. Here the CDR3 DNA reads TGTGCCACGCGAGCGGGAGGGACCACCGGGGAGCTGTTTTTT. Protein: CATRAGGTTGELFF.

The chain joins TRBV30 to TRBJ2-7; D gene uncertain. Germline-derived CDR1 and CDR2 are GTSNPN and SVGIG (reference sequence). Trimming took off 0 bases at V and 3 bases at J, with 9 bases between the two ends. This CDR3 contains 13 residues. DNA for the CDR3: TGTGCCTGGAGTGTGGTACTCCGCTACGAGCAGTACTTC. It encodes CAWSVVLRYEQYF.

The V call is TRBV12-3 or TRBV12-4, the J call TRBJ1-1; unclear D gene. The V gene lost 5 bases and the J gene lost 1 base, with 8 bases spanning the gap. This CDR3 spans 13 amino acids. The CDR3 nucleotides read TGTGCCAGCAGTCGGGCAGCGAACACTGAAGCTTTCTTT. Encoded protein: CASSRAANTEAFF.

V usage is TRBV29-1 and J usage is TRBJ2-1, with TRBD2 as a possible D gene (6 bases). V lost 4 bases to trimming and J lost 6 bases, with 10 bases between them. The CDR3 extends over 12 amino acids. Germline V gene sequence: CDR1 SQVTM, CDR2 ANQGSEA. Written as DNA, the CDR3 is TGCAGCGTTGCTGAGGGAGGCAATGAGCAGTTCTTC. Residues: CSVAEGGNEQFF.

The V and J genes are TRBV7-8 and TRBJ2-7; TRBD1 matches at 7 bases. The CDR3 is made up of 14 amino acids. Germline assignment: CDR1 SGHVS and CDR2 FQNEAQ. Trimming at V came to 0 bases and at J to 5 bases, leaving 4 bases not matched to a gene. This CDR3 is CASSLAYRGHEQYF. CDR3 DNA sequence: TGTGCCAGCAGCTTAGCTTACAGGGGCCACGAGCAGTACTTC.

The chain recombines TRBV4-1 with TRBJ2-7, with D unclear. Germline V gene data show CDR1 as MGHRA and CDR2 as YSYEKL. The CDR3 covers 13 residues. V gave up 3 bases and J gave up 4 bases, with 10 bases separating them. The CDR3 DNA follows: TGCGCCAGCAGCCATCAGTTTCGGTACGAGCAGTACTTC. This gives the protein CASSHQFRYEQYF.

This clone showed up just once. The rearrangement joins TRBV19 to TRBJ1-1; D remains unclear. This CDR3 spans 13 amino acids. The germline gives CDR1 LNHDA, CDR2 SQIVND (reference sequence). Between the trimmed V and J ends, which lost 6 bases and 3 bases, there was a span of 11 bases. In DNA, the CDR3 is TGTGCCAGTAGCACTCACACTGACACTGAAGCTTTCTTT. It is translated as CASSTHTDTEAFF.

This chain uses TRBV9 with TRBJ2-7; D is possibly TRBD1 or TRBD2 (5 bases each). The CDR3 has 12 residues. V was cut by 3 bases and J by 7 bases, with 11 bases left in between. Germline V lookup: CDR1 SGDLS, CDR2 YYNGEE. The DNA for the CDR3 is TGTGCCAGCAGCGCCTCCTGGGGGGAGCAGTACTTC. Its translation: CASSASWGEQYF.

The chain joins TRBV6-1 to TRBJ2-7, with D perhaps TRBD1 (6 bases). Per germline, CDR1 MNHNS and CDR2 SASEGT. Trimming left V 0 bases short and J 3 bases short, with 12 bases between. This CDR3 spans 15 amino acids. CDR3 coding DNA: TGTGCCAGCAGTGAAGCAGGGACATTAATCTACGAGCAGTACTTC. Translating gives CASSEAGTLIYEQYF.

The chain links TRBV6-6 to TRBJ1-6, with 8 bases lining up with TRBD1. Germline V CDR1 and CDR2: MNHNY, SVGAGI (reference sequence). V shed 2 bases and J 9 bases; nucleotides not matched to a gene: 3. The CDR3 spans 14 residues. In DNA, the CDR3 is TGTGCCAGCAGTTACGCTGACAGGGGTTCACCCCTCCACTTT. Translated, it gives CASSYADRGSPLHF.

This chain links TRBV9 with TRBJ2-7, with 8 bases matching TRBD1. V lost 0 bases, J lost 3 bases, and 2 bases stayed unmatched. Germline V gene lookup returns CDR1 SGDLS and CDR2 YYNGEE. CDR3 length: 14 amino acids. CDR3 in amino acids: CASSVGQGNYEQYF. As DNA, the CDR3 is TGTGCCAGCAGCGTAGGACAGGGGAACTACGAGCAGTACTTC.

The chain has TRBV14 and TRBJ1-1, with D uncertain. The V and J ends lost 4 bases and 0 bases respectively, with 6 bases between them. From germline, CDR1 is SGHDN and CDR2 FVKESK. The CDR3 runs to 13 residues. CDR3 protein: CASSPHLNTEAFF. CDR3 bases: TGTGCCAGCAGCCCCCACTTGAACACTGAAGCTTTCTTT.

The CDR3 nucleotides are TGTGCCAGCACCCTCCACGAAGCATACAATGAGCAGTTCTTC. Amino acids: CASTLHEAYNEQFF. The rearrangement joins TRBV28 to TRBJ2-1; unclear D gene. The CDR3 is made up of 14 amino acids. The germline gives CDR1 MDHEN, CDR2 SYDVKM. V lost 7 bases and J lost 4, with 14 bases in between.